The clone carrying this T cell receptor beta chain was recorded a few times. Its antigen is currently unknown. The data belong to a study of response to subunit inactivated influenza vaccine. TCRdb redid the calling of the RT-PCR reads with MiXCR, one entry per CDR3 protein. The sample holds roughly 570,000 distinct CDR3 sequences, under 15% seen once. Notes on the study in general: Each seasonal influenza vaccination, the authors suggested, recruits few new T cells.

This CDR3 contains 15 residues. V lost 5 bases, J lost 5 bases, and 6 bases stayed unmatched. CDR1 is SEHNR, CDR2 FQNEAQ, per germline (reference sequence). V is TRBV7-9 and J is TRBJ2-1, with 10 positions matching TRBD1. The origin of this receptor is a man between 50 and 59 years old who received an inactivated influenza vaccine. Sequences were derived from PBMCs from blood, sampled about 40 days after vaccination. The CDR3: CASSPGTGVNNEQFF. For the CDR3, the DNA is TGTGCCAGCAGCCCCGGGACAGGGGTAAACAATGAGCAGTTCTTC. Complete variable domain (other parts from reference TRBV7-9 and TRBJ2-1): DTGVSQNPRHKITKRGQNVTFRCDPISEHNRLYWYRQTLGQGPEFLTYFQNEAQLEKSRLLSDRFSAERPKGSFSTLEIQRTEQGDSAMYLCASSPGTGVNNEQFFGPGTRLTVL.